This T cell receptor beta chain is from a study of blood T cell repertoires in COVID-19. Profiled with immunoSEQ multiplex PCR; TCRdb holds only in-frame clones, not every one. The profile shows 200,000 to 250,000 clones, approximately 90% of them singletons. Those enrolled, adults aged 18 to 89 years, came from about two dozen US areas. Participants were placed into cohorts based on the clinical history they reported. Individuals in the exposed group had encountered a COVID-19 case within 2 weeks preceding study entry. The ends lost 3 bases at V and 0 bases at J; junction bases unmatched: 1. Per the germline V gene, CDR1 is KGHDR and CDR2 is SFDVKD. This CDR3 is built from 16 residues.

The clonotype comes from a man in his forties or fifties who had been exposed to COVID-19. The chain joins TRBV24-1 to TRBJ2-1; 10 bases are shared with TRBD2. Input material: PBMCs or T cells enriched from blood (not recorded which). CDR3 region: CATSDLAGDSYNEQFF. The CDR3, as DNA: TGTGCCACCAGTGATCTAGCGGGAGACTCCTACAATGAGCAGTTCTTC.